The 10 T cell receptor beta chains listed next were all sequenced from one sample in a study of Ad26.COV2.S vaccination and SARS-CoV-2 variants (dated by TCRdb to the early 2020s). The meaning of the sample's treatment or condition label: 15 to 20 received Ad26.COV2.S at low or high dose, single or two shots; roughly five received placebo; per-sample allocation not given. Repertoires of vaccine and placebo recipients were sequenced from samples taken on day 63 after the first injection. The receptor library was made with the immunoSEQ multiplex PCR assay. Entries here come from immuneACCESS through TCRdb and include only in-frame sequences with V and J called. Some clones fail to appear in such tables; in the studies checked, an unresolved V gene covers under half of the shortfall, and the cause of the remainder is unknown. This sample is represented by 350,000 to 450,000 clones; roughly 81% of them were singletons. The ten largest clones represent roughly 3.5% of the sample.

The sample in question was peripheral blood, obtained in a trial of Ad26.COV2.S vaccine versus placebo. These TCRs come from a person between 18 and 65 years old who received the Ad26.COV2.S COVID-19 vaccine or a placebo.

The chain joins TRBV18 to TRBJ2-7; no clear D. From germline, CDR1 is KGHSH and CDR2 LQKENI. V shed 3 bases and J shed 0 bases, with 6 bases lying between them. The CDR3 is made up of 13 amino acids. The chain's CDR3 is CASSPTASYEQYF. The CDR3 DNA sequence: TGTGCCAGCTCACCGACCGCCTCCTACGAGCAGTACTTC.

The CDR3 DNA is TGTGCCAGCAGCCAAGTAGACAGGGCCGGGAGCTACGAGCAGTACTTC. This sequence encodes CASSQVDRAGSYEQYF. The chain uses TRBV3-1 (or the pseudogene TRBV3-2) and TRBJ2-7; a weak D match, TRBD1 (7 bases). This CDR3 region has 16 residues. V gave up 1 base and J gave up 3 bases, with 16 bases separating them. Per germline, CDR1 LGHDT and CDR2 YNNKEL (reference sequence).

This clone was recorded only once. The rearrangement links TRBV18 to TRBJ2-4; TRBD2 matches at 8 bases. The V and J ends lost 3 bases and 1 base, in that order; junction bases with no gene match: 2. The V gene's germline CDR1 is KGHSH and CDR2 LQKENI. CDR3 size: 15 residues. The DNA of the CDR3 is TGTGCCAGCTCACCTAGCGGGACTGCCAAAAACATTCAGTACTTC. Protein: CASSPSGTAKNIQYF.

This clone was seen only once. The DNA of the CDR3 is TGTGCCAGCAGCGTAGGTCCGGCCGCAGGGCCGGGGATCGAGCAGTACTTC. The encoded protein is CASSVGPAAGPGIEQYF. V gene TRBV9 combines with J gene TRBJ2-7; the D gene could be TRBD1 or TRBD2 (5 bases each). The V gene's germline CDR1 is SGDLS and CDR2 YYNGEE. CDR3 length: 17 residues. V was pared by 0 bases and J by 6 bases, with 22 bases between.

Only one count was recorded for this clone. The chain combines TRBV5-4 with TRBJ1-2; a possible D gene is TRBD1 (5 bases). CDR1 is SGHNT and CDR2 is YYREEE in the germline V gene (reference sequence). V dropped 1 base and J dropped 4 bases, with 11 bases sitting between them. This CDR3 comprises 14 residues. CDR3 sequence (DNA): TGTGCCAGCAGCTTGTACGGGGGAAGCTATGGCTACACCTTC. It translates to CASSLYGGSYGYTF.

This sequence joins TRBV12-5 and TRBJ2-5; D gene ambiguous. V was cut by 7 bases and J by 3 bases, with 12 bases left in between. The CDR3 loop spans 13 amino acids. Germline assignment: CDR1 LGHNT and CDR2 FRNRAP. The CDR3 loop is CASAHRREETQYF. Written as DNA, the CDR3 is TGTGCTAGTGCCCACCGCCGGGAAGAGACCCAGTACTTC.

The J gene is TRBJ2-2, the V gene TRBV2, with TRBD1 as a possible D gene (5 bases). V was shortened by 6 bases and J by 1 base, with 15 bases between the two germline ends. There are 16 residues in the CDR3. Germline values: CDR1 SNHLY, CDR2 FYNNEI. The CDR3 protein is CASRDLRQGNTGELFF. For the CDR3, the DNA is TGTGCCAGCAGAGACCTGAGGCAGGGGAACACCGGGGAGCTGTTTTTT.

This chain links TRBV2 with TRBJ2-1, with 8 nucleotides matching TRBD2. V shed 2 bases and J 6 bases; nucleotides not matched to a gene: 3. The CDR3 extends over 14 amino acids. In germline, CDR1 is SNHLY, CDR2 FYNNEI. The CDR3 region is CASSESGSGNEQFF. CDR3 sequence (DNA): TGTGCCAGCAGTGAAAGCGGGAGTGGCAATGAGCAGTTCTTC. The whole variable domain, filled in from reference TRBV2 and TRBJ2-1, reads EPEVTQTPSHQVTQMGQEVILRCVPISNHLYFYWYRQILGQKVEFLVSFYNNEISEKSEIFDDQFSVERPDGSNFTLKIRSTKLEDSAMYFCASSESGSGNEQFFGPGTRLTVL.

The CDR3 reads CASSQNQGMDQPQHF. Here the CDR3 DNA reads TGCGCCAGCAGCCAAAACCAGGGGATGGATCAGCCCCAGCATTTT. This rearrangement joins TRBV4-3 to TRBJ1-5; D perhaps matches TRBD1 (6 bases). The CDR3 covers 15 residues. Trimming removed 2 bases at V and 5 bases at J, with 13 bases between. Looked up from germline, CDR1 is LGHNA and CDR2 is YSLEER.

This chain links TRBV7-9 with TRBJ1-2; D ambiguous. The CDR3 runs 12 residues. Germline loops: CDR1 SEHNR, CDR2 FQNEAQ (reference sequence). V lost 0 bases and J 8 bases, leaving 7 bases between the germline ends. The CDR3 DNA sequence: TGTGCCAGCAGCTTAGCGGTACAGGGCTACACCTTC. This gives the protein CASSLAVQGYTF.